This T cell receptor beta chain was observed in a study of blood T cell repertoires in COVID-19 (dated by TCRdb to 2020 to 2022). Study-wide context: Collaborator samples came from the United States, Italy and Spain and covered acute and convalescent phases of COVID-19. The prospective study material was composed of cDNA or gDNA derived from T cells, B-cell-depleted T cells, or PBMCs. Subjects who had been exposed to COVID-19, were actively infected with it, or had recovered from it provided the deeply sampled blood TCRbeta repertoires that made up the dataset. The repertoires were made available in a free public database intended to serve as a resource for research on the immune response to SARS-CoV-2. The samples were drawn from the first 160 participants of the ongoing ImmuneRACE study and from 950 to 1,500 subjects provided by 6 global collaborators. Nearly every sample came with metadata listing a de-identified subject ID, COVID-19 status, age in years and sex. Where available, HLA class I and class II types were obtained from metadata supplied by the sample provider rather than from assay-based typing.

About this clone: Its antigen is still unknown. No much larger clone is present one base from it, and per-base qualities are unavailable.

The paper as a whole reports these results and caveats: Clinical and demographic metadata were provided uncurated, with the amount varying by source and participant.

TCRbeta CDR3 regions were amplified from genomic DNA by means of the immunoSEQ Assay, a bias-controlled multiplex PCR. In the source study's methods: The number of nucleated cells in each sample was estimated from the amplification of reference gene primers within the assay. To quantify the absolute abundance of each unique TCRbeta CDR3 rearrangement, sequence reads were collapsed and filtered. For each sample, productive Simpson clonality was calculated as the square root of Simpson's diversity index over productive rearrangements. The immuneACCESS repertoire file appears here via TCRdb, limited to in-frame rearrangements. These files lack a portion of the clones; in checked studies, under half of the deficit traces to unresolved V genes, and the cause of the others is not known. Clonal size and the V and J genes are those of that table, whereas D and trimming came from the DNA. The sample profile shows approximately 31,000 clones; 85% to 95% of them were found once. Approximately 0.94% of the sample belongs to the ten largest clones.

From cysteine to phenylalanine, the CDR3 is 16 amino acids long. Left in the record is the CDR3 DNA by itself, 48 bases read in frame from the first base. For CDR1 and CDR2, the germline V gene (reference sequence) lists GTSNPN and SVGIG. Trimmed from V: 0 bases; trimmed from J: 0 bases; junction bases lacking a gene match: 6. Whole blood was collected in K2EDTA tubes by collaborating institutions according to the institutions' own protocols. For TCRbeta analysis, collaborators shipped samples as frozen whole blood, isolated PBMCs, or DNA extracted from either of those sample types. The V and J genes are TRBV30 and TRBJ2-3, with TRBD2 identical over 7 junction bases. This receptor was obtained from a male donor with active COVID-19. Sample: peripheral blood. The CDR3 protein sequence reads: CAWSVLGGGSTDTQYF. The DNA sequence follows: TGTGCCTGGAGTGTACTAGGCGGGGGAAGCACAGATACGCAGTATTTT.